This TCR beta chain originates from a study of vaccination effects on CD4 cells after COVID-19. Whole-study context: Two convalescent donors provided samples 16 days and one week before vaccination.

The CDR3 is made up of 13 amino acids. Germline values: CDR1 SGHRS, CDR2 YFSETQ. V was trimmed by 4 bases and J by 4 bases, leaving 11 bases between them. Comments on this clone: Its antigen is not known.

Profiled with immunoSEQ multiplex PCR; TCRdb holds only in-frame clones, not every one. The sample consists of more than 35,000 clones, about 68% of them appearing once. ViraFEST assay sequencing came after antigen-specific CD4+ T cells were expanded with viral peptide pools. Once cultured for 9 to 11 days, the cells underwent separation to obtain CD4+ T cells. The person acquired a PCR-confirmed SARS-CoV-2 infection between March and December 2020. The authors replaced half the medium with IL-2 medium on days 3 and 7. Overall study findings and caveats: Clones from infection and from vaccination both contracted markedly late after vaccination.

This clonotype originated in a human donor who had a prior SARS-CoV-2 infection. Sequenced here: CD4+ T cells from PBMCs cultured with a peptide pool, sampled before COVID-19 vaccination. The chain employs TRBV5-1 and TRBJ1-1; tentative D call: TRBD1 (6 bases). CDR3 DNA: TGCGCCAGCAGCAACCCCAGGGGCACTGAAGCTTTCTTT. This encodes CASSNPRGTEAFF.